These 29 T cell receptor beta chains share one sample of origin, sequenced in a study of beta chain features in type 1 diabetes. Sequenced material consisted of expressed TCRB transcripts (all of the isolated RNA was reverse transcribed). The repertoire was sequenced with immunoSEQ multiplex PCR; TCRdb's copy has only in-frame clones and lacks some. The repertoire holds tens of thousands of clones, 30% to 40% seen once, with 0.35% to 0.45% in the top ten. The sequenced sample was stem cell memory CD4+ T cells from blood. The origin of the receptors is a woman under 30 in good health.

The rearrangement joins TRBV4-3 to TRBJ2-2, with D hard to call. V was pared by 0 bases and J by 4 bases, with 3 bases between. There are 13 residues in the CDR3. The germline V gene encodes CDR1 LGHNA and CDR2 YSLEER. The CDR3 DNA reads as TGCGCCAGCAGCCAAGATAGCACCGGGGAGCTGTTTTTT. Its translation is CASSQDSTGELFF.

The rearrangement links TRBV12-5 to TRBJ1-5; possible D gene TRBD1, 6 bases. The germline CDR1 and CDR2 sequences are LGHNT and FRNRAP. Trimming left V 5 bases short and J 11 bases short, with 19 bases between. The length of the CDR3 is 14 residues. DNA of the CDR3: TGTGCTAGTGGTCCGACAACAGGGTTTTGGTCCCAGCATTTT. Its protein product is CASGPTTGFWSQHF.

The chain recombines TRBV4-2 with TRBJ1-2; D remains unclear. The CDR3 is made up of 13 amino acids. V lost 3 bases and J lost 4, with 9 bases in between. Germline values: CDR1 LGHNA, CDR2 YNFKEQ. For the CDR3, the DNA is TGTGCCAGCAGCCACGGGGATGCCTATGGCTACACCTTC. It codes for CASSHGDAYGYTF.

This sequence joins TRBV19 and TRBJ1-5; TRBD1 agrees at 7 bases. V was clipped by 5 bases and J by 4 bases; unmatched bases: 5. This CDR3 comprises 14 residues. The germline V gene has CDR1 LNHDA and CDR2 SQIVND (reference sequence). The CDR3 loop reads CASSLQGWNQPQHF. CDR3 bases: TGTGCCAGTAGTCTACAGGGGTGGAATCAGCCCCAGCATTTT.

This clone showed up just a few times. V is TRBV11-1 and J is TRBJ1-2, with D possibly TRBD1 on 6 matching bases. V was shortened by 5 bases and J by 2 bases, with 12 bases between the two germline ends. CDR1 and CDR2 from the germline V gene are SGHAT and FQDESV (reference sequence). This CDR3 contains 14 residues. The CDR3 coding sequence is TGTGCCAGCAGCCCGCGGACAGTCAACTATGGCTACACCTTC. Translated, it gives CASSPRTVNYGYTF.

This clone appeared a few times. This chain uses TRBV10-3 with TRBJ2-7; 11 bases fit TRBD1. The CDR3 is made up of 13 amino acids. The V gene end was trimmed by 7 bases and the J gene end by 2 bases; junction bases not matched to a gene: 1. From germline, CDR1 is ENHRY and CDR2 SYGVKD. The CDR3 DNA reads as TGTGCCATCAAGGGACAGGGGGCCTACGAGCAGTACTTC. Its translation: CAIKGQGAYEQYF.

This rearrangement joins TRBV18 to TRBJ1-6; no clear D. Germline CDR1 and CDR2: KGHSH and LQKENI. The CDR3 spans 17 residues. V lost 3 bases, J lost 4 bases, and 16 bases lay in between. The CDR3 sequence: CASSPQRVGLYNSPLHF. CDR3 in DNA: TGTGCCAGCTCACCTCAGAGGGTTGGACTATATAATTCACCCCTCCACTTT.

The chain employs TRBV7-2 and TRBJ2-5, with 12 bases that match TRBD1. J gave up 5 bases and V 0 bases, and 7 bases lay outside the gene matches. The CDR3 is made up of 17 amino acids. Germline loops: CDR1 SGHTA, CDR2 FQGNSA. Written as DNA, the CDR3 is TGTGCCAGCAGCTTAGCGTTGGGACAGGGGGCCGGGGAGACCCAGTACTTC. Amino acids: CASSLALGQGAGETQYF.

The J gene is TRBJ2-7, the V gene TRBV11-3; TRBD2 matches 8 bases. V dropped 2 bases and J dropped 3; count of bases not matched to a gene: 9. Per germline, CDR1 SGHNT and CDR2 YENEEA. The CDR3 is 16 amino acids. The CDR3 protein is CASSLFDSGRGYEQYF. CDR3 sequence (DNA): TGTGCCAGCAGCTTATTCGATTCCGGGAGGGGCTACGAGCAGTACTTC.

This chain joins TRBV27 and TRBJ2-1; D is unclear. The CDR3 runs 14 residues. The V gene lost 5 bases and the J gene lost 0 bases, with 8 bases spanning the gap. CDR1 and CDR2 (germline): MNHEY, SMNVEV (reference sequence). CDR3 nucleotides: TGTGCCAGCAGTCTCGCGGACTCCTACAATGAGCAGTTCTTC. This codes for CASSLADSYNEQFF.

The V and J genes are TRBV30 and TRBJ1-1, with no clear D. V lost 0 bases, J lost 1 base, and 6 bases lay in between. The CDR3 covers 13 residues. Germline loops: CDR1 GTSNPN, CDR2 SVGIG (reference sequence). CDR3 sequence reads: CAWSVIANTEAFF. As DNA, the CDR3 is TGTGCCTGGAGTGTAATAGCGAACACTGAAGCTTTCTTT.

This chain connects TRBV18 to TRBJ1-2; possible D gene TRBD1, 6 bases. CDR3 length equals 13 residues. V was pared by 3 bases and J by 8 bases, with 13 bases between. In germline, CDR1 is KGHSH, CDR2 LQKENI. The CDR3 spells CASSPDSSGGYTF. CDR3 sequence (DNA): TGTGCCAGCTCACCGGACAGCTCGGGAGGCTACACCTTC.

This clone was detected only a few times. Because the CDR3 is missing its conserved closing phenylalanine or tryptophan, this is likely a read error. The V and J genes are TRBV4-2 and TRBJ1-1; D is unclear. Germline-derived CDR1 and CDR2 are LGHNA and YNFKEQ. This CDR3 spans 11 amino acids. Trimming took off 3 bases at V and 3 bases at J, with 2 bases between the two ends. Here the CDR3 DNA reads TGTGCCAGCAGCCAGGACACTGAAGCTTTCCTT. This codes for CASSQDTEAFL.

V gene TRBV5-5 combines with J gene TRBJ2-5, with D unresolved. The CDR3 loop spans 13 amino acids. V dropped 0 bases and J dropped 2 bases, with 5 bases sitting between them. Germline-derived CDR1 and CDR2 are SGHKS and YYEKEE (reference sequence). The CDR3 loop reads CASSLARQETQYF. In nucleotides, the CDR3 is TGTGCCAGCAGCTTGGCGAGGCAAGAGACCCAGTACTTC.

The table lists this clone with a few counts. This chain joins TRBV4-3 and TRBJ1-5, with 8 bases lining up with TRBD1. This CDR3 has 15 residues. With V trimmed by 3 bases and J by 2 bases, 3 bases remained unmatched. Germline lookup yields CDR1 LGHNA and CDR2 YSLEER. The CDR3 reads CASSHDRGGNQPQHF. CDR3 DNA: TGCGCCAGCAGCCACGACAGGGGTGGCAATCAGCCCCAGCATTTT.

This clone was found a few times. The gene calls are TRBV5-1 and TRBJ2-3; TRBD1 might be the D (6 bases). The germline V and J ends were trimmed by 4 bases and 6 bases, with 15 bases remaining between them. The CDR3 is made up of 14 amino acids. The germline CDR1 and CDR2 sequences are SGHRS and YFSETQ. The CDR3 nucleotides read TGCGCCAGCAGCCCGGGACAAACCGCCGATACGCAGTATTTT. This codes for CASSPGQTADTQYF.

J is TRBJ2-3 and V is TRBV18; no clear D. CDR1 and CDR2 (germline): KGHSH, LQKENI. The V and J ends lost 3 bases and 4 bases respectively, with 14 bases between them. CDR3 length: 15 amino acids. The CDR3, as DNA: TGTGCCAGCTCACCTAACTCTGGCGGTTCAGATACGCAGTATTTT. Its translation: CASSPNSGGSDTQYF.

The CDR3 region has the DNA TGTGCCAGCAGCGAACAGGGGGAAAGCTCCTACAATGAGCAGTTCTTC. Translated: CASSEQGESSYNEQFF. The J gene is TRBJ2-1, the V gene TRBV6-4; 8 bases align to TRBD1. This CDR3 has 16 residues. V dropped 6 bases and J dropped 0; count of bases not matched to a gene: 7. CDR1 and CDR2 (germline): MRHNA, SNTAGT.

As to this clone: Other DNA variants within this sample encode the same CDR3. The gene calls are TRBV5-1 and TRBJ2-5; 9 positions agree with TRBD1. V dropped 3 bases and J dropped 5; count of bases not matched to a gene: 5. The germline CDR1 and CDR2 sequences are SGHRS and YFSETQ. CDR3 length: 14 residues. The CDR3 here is CASSSGTGLETQYF. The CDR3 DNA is TGCGCCAGCAGCTCCGGGACAGGGCTGGAGACCCAGTACTTC.

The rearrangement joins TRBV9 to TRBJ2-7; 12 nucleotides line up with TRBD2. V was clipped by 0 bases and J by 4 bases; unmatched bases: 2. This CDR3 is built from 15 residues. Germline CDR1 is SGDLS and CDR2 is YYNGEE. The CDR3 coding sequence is TGTGCCAGCAGCGTAGCCGGACTAGCGGGATACGAGCAGTACTTC. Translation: CASSVAGLAGYEQYF.

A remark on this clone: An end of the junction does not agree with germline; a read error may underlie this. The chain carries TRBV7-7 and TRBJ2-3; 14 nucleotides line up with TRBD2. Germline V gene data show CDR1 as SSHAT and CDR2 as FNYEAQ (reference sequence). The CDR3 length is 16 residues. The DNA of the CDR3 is TGTGCTAGCAGCTTAGGGACTAGCGGGGGTGGAGATACGCAGTATTTT. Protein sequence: CASSLGTSGGGDTQYF.

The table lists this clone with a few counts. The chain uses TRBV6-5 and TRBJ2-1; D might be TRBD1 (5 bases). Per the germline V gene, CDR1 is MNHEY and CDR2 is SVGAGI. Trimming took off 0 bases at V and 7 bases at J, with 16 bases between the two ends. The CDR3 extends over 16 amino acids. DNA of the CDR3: TGTGCCAGCAGTTACTCGGGGTTGGGGCAAGCAAATGAGCAGTTCTTC. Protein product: CASSYSGLGQANEQFF.

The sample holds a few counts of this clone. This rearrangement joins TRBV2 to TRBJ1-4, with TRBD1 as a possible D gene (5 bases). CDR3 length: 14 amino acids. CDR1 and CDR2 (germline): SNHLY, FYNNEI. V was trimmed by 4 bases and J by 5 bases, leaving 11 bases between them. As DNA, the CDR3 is TGTGCCAGCAGTGTGCAGGGTGGGAATGAAAAACTGTTTTTT. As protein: CASSVQGGNEKLFF.

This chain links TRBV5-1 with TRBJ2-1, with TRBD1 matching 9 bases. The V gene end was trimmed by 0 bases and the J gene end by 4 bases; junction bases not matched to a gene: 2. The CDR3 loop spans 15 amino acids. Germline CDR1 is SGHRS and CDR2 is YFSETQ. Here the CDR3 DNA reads TGCGCCAGCAGCTTGGCCGGGACAGGGTACAATGAGCAGTTCTTC. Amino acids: CASSLAGTGYNEQFF. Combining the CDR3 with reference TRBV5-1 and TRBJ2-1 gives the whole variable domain KAGVTQTPRYLIKTRGQQVTLSCSPISGHRSVSWYQQTPGQGLQFLFEYFSETQRNKGNFPGRFSGRQFSNSRSEMNVSTLELGDSALYLCASSLAGTGYNEQFFGPGTRLTVL.

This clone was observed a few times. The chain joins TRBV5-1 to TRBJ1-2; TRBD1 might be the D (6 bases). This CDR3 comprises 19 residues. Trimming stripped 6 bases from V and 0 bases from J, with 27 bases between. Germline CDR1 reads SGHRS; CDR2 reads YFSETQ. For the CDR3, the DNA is TGCGCCAGCACCTTCCGATTTACAGGGTTCGGGAAAGCTAACTATGGCTACACCTTC. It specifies CASTFRFTGFGKANYGYTF.

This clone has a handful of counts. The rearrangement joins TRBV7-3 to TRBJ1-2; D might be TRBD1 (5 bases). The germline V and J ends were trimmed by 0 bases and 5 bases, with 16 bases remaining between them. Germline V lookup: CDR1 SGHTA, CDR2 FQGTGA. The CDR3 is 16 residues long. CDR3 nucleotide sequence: TGTGCCAGCAGCTTAACAGCGGACGGGGGAGCGTATGGCTACACCTTC. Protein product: CASSLTADGGAYGYTF. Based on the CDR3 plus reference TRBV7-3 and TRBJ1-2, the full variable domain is GAGVSQTPSNKVTEKGKYVELRCDPISGHTALYWYRQSLGQGPEFLIYFQGTGAADDSGLPNDRFFAVRPEGSVSTLKIQRTERGDSAVYLCASSLTADGGAYGYTFGSGTRLTVV.

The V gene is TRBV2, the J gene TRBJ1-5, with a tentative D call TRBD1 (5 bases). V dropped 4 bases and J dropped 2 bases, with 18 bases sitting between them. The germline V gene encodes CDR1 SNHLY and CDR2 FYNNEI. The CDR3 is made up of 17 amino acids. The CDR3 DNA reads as TGTGCCAGCAGTGCCCTTCGAACGGGGGTGGGCAATCAGCCCCAGCATTTT. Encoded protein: CASSALRTGVGNQPQHF. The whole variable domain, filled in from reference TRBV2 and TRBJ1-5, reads EPEVTQTPSHQVTQMGQEVILRCVPISNHLYFYWYRQILGQKVEFLVSFYNNEISEKSEIFDDQFSVERPDGSNFTLKIRSTKLEDSAMYFCASSALRTGVGNQPQHFGDGTRLSIL.

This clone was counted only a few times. The CDR3 sequence is CASSLAAGIGTNEQFF. CDR3 nucleotides: TGCGCCAGCAGCTTGGCGGCCGGGATAGGGACAAATGAGCAGTTCTTC. The gene calls are TRBV5-1 and TRBJ2-1, with D maybe TRBD1 (6 bases). Germline CDR1 is SGHRS and CDR2 is YFSETQ. V gave up 0 bases and J gave up 7 bases, with 17 bases separating them. The CDR3 is 16 residues long.

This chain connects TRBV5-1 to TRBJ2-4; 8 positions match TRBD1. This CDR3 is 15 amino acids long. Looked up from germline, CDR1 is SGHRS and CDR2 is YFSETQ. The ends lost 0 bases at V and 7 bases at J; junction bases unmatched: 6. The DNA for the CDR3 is TGCGCCAGCAGCTTGGCCGGTCAGGGGGCGAACATTCAGTACTTC. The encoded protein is CASSLAGQGANIQYF.